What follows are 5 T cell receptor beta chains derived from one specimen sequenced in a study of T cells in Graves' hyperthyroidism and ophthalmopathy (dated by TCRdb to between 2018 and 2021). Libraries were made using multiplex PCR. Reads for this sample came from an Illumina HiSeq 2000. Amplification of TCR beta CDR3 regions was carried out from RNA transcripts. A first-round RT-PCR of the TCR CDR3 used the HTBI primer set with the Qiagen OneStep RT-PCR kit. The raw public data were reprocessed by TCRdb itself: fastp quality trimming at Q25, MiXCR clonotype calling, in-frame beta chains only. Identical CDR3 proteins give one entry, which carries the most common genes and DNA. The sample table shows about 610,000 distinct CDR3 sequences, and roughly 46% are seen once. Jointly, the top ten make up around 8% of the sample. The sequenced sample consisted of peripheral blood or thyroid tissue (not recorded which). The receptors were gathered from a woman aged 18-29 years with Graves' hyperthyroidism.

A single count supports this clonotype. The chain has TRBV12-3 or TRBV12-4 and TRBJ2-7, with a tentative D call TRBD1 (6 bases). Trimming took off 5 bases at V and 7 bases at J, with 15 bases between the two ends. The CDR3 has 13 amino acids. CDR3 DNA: TGTGCCAGCAGTCCTACAGGGTACAATGAGCAGTACTTC. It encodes CASSPTGYNEQYF.

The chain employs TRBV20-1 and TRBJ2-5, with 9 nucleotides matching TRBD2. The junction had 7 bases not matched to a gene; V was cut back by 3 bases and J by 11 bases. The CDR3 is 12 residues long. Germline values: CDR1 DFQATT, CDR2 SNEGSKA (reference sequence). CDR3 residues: CSASVRAGGQYF. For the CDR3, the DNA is TGCAGTGCTAGTGTGAGGGCGGGAGGGCAGTACTTC.

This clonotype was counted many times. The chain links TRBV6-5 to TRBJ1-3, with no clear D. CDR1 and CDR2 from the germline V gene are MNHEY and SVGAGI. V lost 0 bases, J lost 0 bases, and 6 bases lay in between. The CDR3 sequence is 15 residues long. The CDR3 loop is CASSYSSSSGNTIYF. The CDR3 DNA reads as TGTGCCAGCAGTTACTCTTCGAGCTCTGGAAACACCATATATTTT.

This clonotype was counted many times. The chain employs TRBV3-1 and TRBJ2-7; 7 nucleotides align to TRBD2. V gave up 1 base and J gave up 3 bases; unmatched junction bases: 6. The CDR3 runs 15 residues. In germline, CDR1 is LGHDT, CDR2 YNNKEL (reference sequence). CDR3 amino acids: CASSQGGSGGYEQYF. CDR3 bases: TGTGCCAGCAGCCAAGGTGGGTCGGGAGGCTACGAGCAGTACTTC.

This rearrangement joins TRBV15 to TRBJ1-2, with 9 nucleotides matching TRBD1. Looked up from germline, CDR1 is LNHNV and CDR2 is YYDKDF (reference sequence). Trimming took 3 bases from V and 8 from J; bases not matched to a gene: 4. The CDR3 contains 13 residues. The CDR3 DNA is TGTGCCACCAGCAGGTCAGGACAGGGGGGCTACACCTTC. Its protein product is CATSRSGQGGYTF.